This T cell receptor beta chain was recorded in a study of CD8+CD57+ T cells in acquired aplastic anemia. Study-wide background: Sorted CD4+ and CD8+ cells yielded roughly 3 ug of DNA on average. Average CD4+ read depth in healthy donors was around 10 million reads. The study's findings and limits: Patients and controls shared around 30 CD8+ CDR3 sequences.

Using genomic DNA as the template, TCR beta VDJ and CDR3 profiling was carried out. A single record per CDR3 protein comes from TCRdb applying MiXCR to the reads. The table records a few hundred thousand distinct CDR3 sequences, about 70% of them present only once. The CDR3 loop spans 14 amino acids. Germline lookup yields CDR1 SEHNR and CDR2 FQNEAQ (reference sequence). V was trimmed by 1 base and J by 4 bases, leaving 10 bases between them. This clonotype appeared many times. Its specificity is not known. The V and J genes are TRBV7-9 and TRBJ1-1, with D tentatively TRBD1 (6 bases). The receptor was isolated from a human donor in good health, serving as a control. Sequences were obtained from sorted CD4+, CD8+, or CD8+CD57+ T cells (not recorded which) from PBMCs. This chain's CDR3 is CASSLEAGVTEAFF. As DNA, the CDR3 is TGTGCCAGCAGCTTAGAGGCAGGGGTCACTGAAGCTTTCTTT.